One and the same sample provided the 14 T cell receptor beta chains below, sequenced in a study of blood T cell repertoires in COVID-19. TCRdb keeps only in-frame clones here, not all; method: immunoSEQ multiplex PCR. The sample lists 200,000 to 250,000 clones; 85% to 90% were seen once. The specimen sequenced was peripheral blood. Source of these receptors: a man between 25 and 39 years old with COVID-19, enrolled during active disease.

The chain carries TRBV9 and TRBJ2-2; D ambiguous. V was cut by 0 bases and J by 1 base, with 10 bases left in between. Germline V gene data show CDR1 as SGDLS and CDR2 as YYNGEE. This CDR3 has 16 amino acids. The CDR3 protein is CASSVVADRNTGELFF. The CDR3 bases are TGTGCCAGCAGCGTAGTGGCAGATCGGAACACCGGGGAGCTGTTTTTT.

This clone was counted once. The J gene is TRBJ2-1, the V gene TRBV5-4; possibly TRBD2 for D (5 bases). This CDR3 region has 16 residues. Germline CDR1 SGHNT, CDR2 YYREEE (reference sequence). Trimming took off 2 bases at V and 0 bases at J, with 12 bases between the two ends. The CDR3 here is CASSLSASGSYNEQFF. In nucleotides, the CDR3 is TGTGCCAGCAGCTTAAGCGCGAGCGGCTCCTACAATGAGCAGTTCTTC.

The chain links TRBV5-4 to TRBJ2-3, with 7 bases lining up with TRBD1. Germline values: CDR1 SGHNT, CDR2 YYREEE (reference sequence). The ends lost 7 bases at V and 2 bases at J; junction bases unmatched: 7. CDR3 size: 14 residues. CDR3: CASGPGQPTDTQYF. CDR3 coding DNA: TGTGCCAGCGGACCGGGACAGCCCACAGATACGCAGTATTTT.

The chain has TRBV6-2 or TRBV6-3 and TRBJ1-4; a weak D match, TRBD1 (6 bases). Trimming removed 0 bases from V and 8 bases from J, with 13 bases in between. The germline V gene encodes CDR1 MNHEY and CDR2 SVGEGT. The CDR3 length is 15 residues. The CDR3 is CASSYSIGRGEKLFF. The CDR3 nucleotides read TGTGCCAGCAGTTACTCGATTGGCAGGGGAGAAAAACTGTTTTTT.

The rearrangement links TRBV5-4 to TRBJ2-2, with 8 bases lining up with TRBD2. The length of the CDR3 is 15 residues. CDR1 is SGHNT, CDR2 YYREEE, per germline (reference sequence). The junction had 11 bases not matched to a gene; V was cut back by 6 bases and J by 7 bases. DNA for the CDR3: TGTGCCAGCACCTCCCAAGCGGGAGCGATCGGGGAGCTGTTTTTT. It codes for CASTSQAGAIGELFF.

V is TRBV6-6 and J is TRBJ1-5; TRBD1 might be the D (6 bases). This CDR3 has 14 amino acids. The V end was cut by 6 bases, the J end by 4 bases, with 13 bases between. Germline CDR1 is MNHNY and CDR2 is SVGAGI (reference sequence). The DNA for the CDR3 is TGTGCCAGCAGGAAGCGGGGGCTTAATCAGCCCCAGCATTTT. Encoded protein: CASRKRGLNQPQHF.

The rearrangement joins TRBV27 to TRBJ1-2; no firm D call. V lost 0 bases and J 3 bases, leaving 8 bases between the germline ends. Germline V gene lookup returns CDR1 MNHEY and CDR2 SMNVEV (reference sequence). The CDR3 has 14 amino acids. This CDR3 reads CASSLSLGDYGYTF. CDR3 sequence (DNA): TGTGCCAGCAGTTTATCCCTCGGGGACTATGGCTACACCTTC.

V and J are TRBV27 and TRBJ2-1; D is perhaps TRBD2 (6 bases). The CDR3 consists of 16 residues. Trimming pared 6 bases from V and 7 bases from J, leaving 22 bases between. Germline V CDR1 and CDR2: MNHEY, SMNVEV (reference sequence). CDR3 nucleotides: TGTGCCAGCAGGGAACTTAGCAGCGGGTGGGGGAATGAGCAGTTCTTC. It is translated as CASRELSSGWGNEQFF.

The chain carries TRBV11-2 and TRBJ1-1, with no clear D. The germline V gene encodes CDR1 SGHAT and CDR2 FQNNGV. The CDR3 is made up of 13 amino acids. V was trimmed by 4 bases and J by 1 base, leaving 7 bases between them. CDR3 sequence (DNA): TGTGCCAGCAGCTCTGGAGCGAACACTGAAGCTTTCTTT. This gives the protein CASSSGANTEAFF.

CDR3 residues: CASSHSGLAGGPYNEQFF. The DNA of the CDR3 is TGTGCCAGCAGCCATTCGGGACTAGCGGGGGGCCCATACAATGAGCAGTTCTTC. The chain recombines TRBV3-1 (or the pseudogene TRBV3-2) with TRBJ2-1; TRBD2 agrees at 15 bases. CDR3 size: 18 residues. Unmatched junction bases numbered 7, after V lost 3 bases and J lost 4 bases. Germline-derived CDR1 and CDR2 are LGHDT and YNNKEL (reference sequence).

CDR3 DNA sequence: TGCGCCAGCAGCCAAGGTGAACTAGCGGGTGGCACCGGGGAGCTGTTTTTT. It yields the protein CASSQGELAGGTGELFF. J is TRBJ2-2 and V is TRBV4-3; 9 nucleotides match TRBD2. The length of the CDR3 is 17 residues. The V and J ends lost 1 base and 4 bases, in that order; junction bases with no gene match: 7. Germline V gives CDR1 LGHNA, CDR2 YSLEER.

This clone was seen just once. For the CDR3, the DNA is TGCGCCAGCAGCTTGATTTCCGGGACAGATTCTAACTATGGCTACACCTTC. Its translation is CASSLISGTDSNYGYTF. V usage is TRBV5-1 and J usage is TRBJ1-2; 7 bases match TRBD1. Germline CDR1 SGHRS, CDR2 YFSETQ. This CDR3 has 17 residues. V dropped 1 base and J dropped 0; count of bases not matched to a gene: 9.

V gene TRBV5-1 combines with J gene TRBJ1-2; TRBD1 aligns across 10 bases. Losses at the gene ends were 0 bases for V and 7 bases for J; bases not matched to a gene: 6. This CDR3 is built from 15 residues. CDR1 SGHRS and CDR2 YFSETQ come from the germline V gene. In nucleotides, the CDR3 is TGCGCCAGCAGCTTGGGTACCGACAGGGGGCCTGGCTACACCTTC. Its translation: CASSLGTDRGPGYTF.

Regarding this clone: This sample includes further DNA sequences coding for the same CDR3. The V and J genes are TRBV5-1 and TRBJ1-2, with D tentatively TRBD1 (5 bases). Trimming took 0 bases from V and 3 from J, leaving 12 bases between them. The CDR3 spans 15 residues. Germline assignment: CDR1 SGHRS and CDR2 YFSETQ. The CDR3, as DNA: TGCGCCAGCAGCTTGGAAGCGGGGCTGGACTATGGCTACACCTTC. Translated, it gives CASSLEAGLDYGYTF.